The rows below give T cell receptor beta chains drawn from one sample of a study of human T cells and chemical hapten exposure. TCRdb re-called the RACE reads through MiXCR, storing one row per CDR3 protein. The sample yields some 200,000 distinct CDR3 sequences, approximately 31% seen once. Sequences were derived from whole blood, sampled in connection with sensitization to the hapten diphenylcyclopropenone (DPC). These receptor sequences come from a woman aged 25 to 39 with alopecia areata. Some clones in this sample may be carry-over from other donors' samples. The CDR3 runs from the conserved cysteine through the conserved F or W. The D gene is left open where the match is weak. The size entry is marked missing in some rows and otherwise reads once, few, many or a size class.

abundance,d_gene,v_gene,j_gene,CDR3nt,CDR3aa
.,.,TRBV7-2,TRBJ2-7,TGTGCCAGCAGCTTAGTCTTCAACTACGAGCAGTACTTC,CASSLVFNYEQYF
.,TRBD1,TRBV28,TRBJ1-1,TGTGCCAGCAGTTTGGGATTGACAGGGGGCGGGAACACTGAAGCTTTCTTT,CASSLGLTGGGNTEAFF
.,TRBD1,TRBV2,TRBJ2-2,TGTGCCAGCAGTCCCCGGGACAGTCGATTGGCCGGGGAGCTGTTTTTT,CASSPRDSRLAGELFF
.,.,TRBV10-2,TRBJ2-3,TGCGCCAGCTCTGGGTGGGATACGCAGTATTTT,CASSGWDTQYF
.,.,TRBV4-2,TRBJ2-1,TGTGCCAGCAGCCAAGAAGGGTTGCGCAGTGAGCAGTTCTTC,CASSQEGLRSEQFF
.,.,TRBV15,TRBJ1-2,TGTGCCACCAGCAGAGGCAAAGGGGGTGCGACCTATGGCTACACCTTC,CATSRGKGGATYGYTF
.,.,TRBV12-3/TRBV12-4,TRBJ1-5,TGTGCCAGCAGTTTAGGGATTAGTCAGCCCCAGCATTTT,CASSLGISQPQHF
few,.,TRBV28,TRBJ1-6,TGTGCCAGCAGGCAACAGGGTGACTCACCCCTCCACTTT,CASRQQGDSPLHF
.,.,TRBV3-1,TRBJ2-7,TGTGCCAGCAGCCTGGGGGCTAGCCTGAAGTCGGCCTACGAGCAGTACTTC,CASSLGASLKSAYEQYF
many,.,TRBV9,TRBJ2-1,TGTGCCAGCAGCACCCGAGGTAGGATAGATGAGCAGTTCTTC,CASSTRGRIDEQFF
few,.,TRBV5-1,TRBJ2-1,TGCGCCAGCAGCTTGGTCCCTAGGGGCGTAGGAGAGCAGTTCTTC,CASSLVPRGVGEQFF
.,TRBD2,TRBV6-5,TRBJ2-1,TGTGCCAGCAGCCGAATTAGCGGGGGTAGCTCCTACAATGAGCAGTTCTTC,CASSRISGGSSYNEQFF
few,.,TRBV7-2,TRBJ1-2,TGTGCCAGCAGCCAGAGGGGGTCTCGGGGCTACACCTTC,CASSQRGSRGYTF
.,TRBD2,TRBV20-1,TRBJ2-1,TGCAGTGCGACCACTAGCGGGGTACTTAATGAGCAGTTCTTC,CSATTSGVLNEQFF
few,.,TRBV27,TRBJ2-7,TGTGCCAGCAGTTTATCGGGGGGGCCTAGCGAGCAGTACTTC,CASSLSGGPSEQYF
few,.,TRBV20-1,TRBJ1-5,TGCAGTGCTAGAGGTACCGGGGGTCAGCCCCAGCATTTT,CSARGTGGQPQHF
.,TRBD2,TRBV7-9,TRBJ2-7,TGTGCCAGCAGCTCAGATATGTGGCGGGAGGGCCGGAGGTACGAGCAGTACTTC,CASSSDMWREGRRYEQYF
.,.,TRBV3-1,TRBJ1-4,TGTGCCAGCAGCAACCGTGGCGGGGGGGCGACTAATGAAAAACTGTTTTTT,CASSNRGGGATNEKLFF
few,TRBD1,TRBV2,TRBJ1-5,TGTGCCAGCAGTGGGGTGACAGGGGGTCAGCCCCAGCATTTT,CASSGVTGGQPQHF
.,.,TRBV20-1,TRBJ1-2,TGCAGTGCTAGAGATCTTGGTAACTATGGCTACACCTTC,CSARDLGNYGYTF
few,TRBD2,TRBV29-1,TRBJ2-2,TGCAGCGCCTTCGGACTAGCGGGAACCGGGGAGCTGTTTTTT,CSAFGLAGTGELFF
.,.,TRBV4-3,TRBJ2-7,TGCGCCAGCAGCCAAGAGGCGCGGGGTTCCTACGAGCAGTACTTC,CASSQEARGSYEQYF
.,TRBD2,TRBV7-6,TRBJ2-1,TGTGCCAGCAGCTTTACGGGGGGCTCCTACAATGAGCAGTTCTTC,CASSFTGGSYNEQFF
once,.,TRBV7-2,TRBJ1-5,TGTGCCAGCAGCTTAGATTCCGGGGGCAGCAATCAGCCCCAGCATTTT,CASSLDSGGSNQPQHF
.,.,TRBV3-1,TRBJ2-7,TGTGCCAGCAGCCAAGATCTCAGCTACGAGCAGTACTTC,CASSQDLSYEQYF
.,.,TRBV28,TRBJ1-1,TGTGCCAGCAACATTCGGGGGGGGAAAACTGAAGCTTTCTTT,CASNIRGGKTEAFF
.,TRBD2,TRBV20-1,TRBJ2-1,TGCAGTGCCGAGGGGTCGGCAGCGGGAGGCCTTTACAATGAGCAGTTCTTC,CSAEGSAAGGLYNEQFF
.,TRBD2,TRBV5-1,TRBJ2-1,TGCGCCAGCAGCTACTATCAGCGGGAGGCGGGTGAGCAGTTCTTC,CASSYYQREAGEQFF
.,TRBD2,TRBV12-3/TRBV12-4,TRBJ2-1,TGTGCCAGCAGCGAGGGATTAGCGGGGGACAATGAGCAGTTCTTC,CASSEGLAGDNEQFF
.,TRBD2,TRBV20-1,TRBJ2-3,TGCAGTGCTAGCCCGCGGGAGGGGGTCACAGATACGCAGTATTTT,CSASPREGVTDTQYF
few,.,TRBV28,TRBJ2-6,TGTGCCAGCAGATTGGGGAGCATATCTGGGGCCAACGTCCTGACTTTC,CASRLGSISGANVLTF
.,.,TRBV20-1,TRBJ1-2,TGCAGTGCTGGCAGACAGGCCGGCTACACCTTC,CSAGRQAGYTF
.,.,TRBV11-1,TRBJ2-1,TGTGCCAGCAACCCGTCAGCAGGGTCTGATGAGCAGTTCTTC,CASNPSAGSDEQFF
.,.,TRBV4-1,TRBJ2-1,TGCGCCAGCAGCTATATCGGGACATCCGACCCGCAGTTCTTC,CASSYIGTSDPQFF
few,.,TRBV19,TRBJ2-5,TGTGCCAGTAGTTCCCAGTCCGGGAGAAAAGAGACCCAGTACTTC,CASSSQSGRKETQYF
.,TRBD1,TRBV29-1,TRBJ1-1,TGCAGCGTTGTAGGGGACAGGGTACGGTACACTGAAGCTTTCTTT,CSVVGDRVRYTEAFF
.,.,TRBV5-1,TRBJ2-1,TGCGCCAGCAGCCTAGGGACACCCAGGTTATACAATGAGCAGTTCTTC,CASSLGTPRLYNEQFF
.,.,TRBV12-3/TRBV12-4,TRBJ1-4,TGTGCCAGCAGTCCCACGGGAGGGGCTAATGAAAAACTGTTTTTT,CASSPTGGANEKLFF
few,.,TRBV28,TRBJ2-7,TGTGCCAGCAGTTTATCCCAGGGGCCCTACGAGCAGTACTTC,CASSLSQGPYEQYF
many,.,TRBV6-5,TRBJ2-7,TGTGCCAGCAGTTATGGGGGCGGATCCTACGAGCAGTACTTC,CASSYGGGSYEQYF
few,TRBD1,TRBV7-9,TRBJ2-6,TGTGCCAGCAGCTTGTACCAGGGGTTGGGACAGACTGGGGCCAACGTCCTGACTTTC,CASSLYQGLGQTGANVLTF
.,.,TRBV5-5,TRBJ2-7,TGTGCCAGCAGCTTGTTTAGCGGCATCTACGAGCAGTACTTC,CASSLFSGIYEQYF
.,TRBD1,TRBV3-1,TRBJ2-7,TGTGCCAGCAGCCCCTTCGACAGGGGCGAGCAGTACTTC,CASSPFDRGEQYF
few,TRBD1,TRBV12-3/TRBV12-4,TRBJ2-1,TGTGCCAGCAGTCTTATAGGACAGGGCATCGATGAGCAGTTCTTC,CASSLIGQGIDEQFF
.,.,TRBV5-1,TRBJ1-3,TGCGCCAGCAGCTTGGACTCCGGAAACACCATATATTTT,CASSLDSGNTIYF
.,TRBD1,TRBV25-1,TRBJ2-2,TGTGCCAGTAGACAGGGGCCGAACACCGGGGAGCTGTTTTTT,CASRQGPNTGELFF
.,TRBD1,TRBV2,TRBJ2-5,TGTGCCTCCACGCCCGGGACAGAGTGGGGGACCCAGTACTTC,CASTPGTEWGTQYF
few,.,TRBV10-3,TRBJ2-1,TGTGCCATCAGTGAGTCCCCGAGACTAGGGCAGTTCTTC,CAISESPRLGQFF
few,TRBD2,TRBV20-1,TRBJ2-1,TGCAGTGCTAGAAACGCGGGGGGGCCGAGTGAGCAGTTCTTC,CSARNAGGPSEQFF
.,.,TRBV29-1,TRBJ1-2,TGCAGCGTCCAGATGACAGGTTATGGCTACACCTTC,CSVQMTGYGYTF
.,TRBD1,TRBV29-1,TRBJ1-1,TGCAGCGTTTCGTGGGGGACAGGGGGCCGTGTGAACACTGAAGCTTTCTTT,CSVSWGTGGRVNTEAFF
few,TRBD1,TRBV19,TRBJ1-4,TGTGCCAGTAGTGCACAGCCGACAGGGCCATTTGAAAAACTGTTTTTT,CASSAQPTGPFEKLFF
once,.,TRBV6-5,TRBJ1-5,TGTGCCAGCAGTCCCGCGGGTAGATCCAATCAGCCCCAGCATTTT,CASSPAGRSNQPQHF
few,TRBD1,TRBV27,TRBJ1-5,TGTGCCAGCAGTTTCCTCCCGACAGGGGAAAGCAATCAGCCCCAGCATTTT,CASSFLPTGESNQPQHF
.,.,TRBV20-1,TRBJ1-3,TGCAGTGCTAGAGATGGGTGGGGACCCTCTGGAAACACCATATATTTT,CSARDGWGPSGNTIYF
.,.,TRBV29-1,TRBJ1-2,TGCAGCGTTGAAGACAAACAGGGCGGCGGCTACACCTTC,CSVEDKQGGGYTF
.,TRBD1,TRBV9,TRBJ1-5,TGTGCCAGCAGCGCGCGGGACAGCCTTGGCCAGCCCCAGCATTTT,CASSARDSLGQPQHF
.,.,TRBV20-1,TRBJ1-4,TGCAGTGCCAGAACTCAGGGGAGAGAAAAACTGTTTTTT,CSARTQGREKLFF
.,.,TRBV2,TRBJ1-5,TGTGCCAGCAACGAGAGACAGTATAGCAATCAGCCCCAGCATTTT,CASNERQYSNQPQHF
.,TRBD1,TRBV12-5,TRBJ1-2,TGTGCTAGTGGTGGGACAGTTAACTATGGCTACACCTTC,CASGGTVNYGYTF